The next 3 T cell receptor beta chains were all read from a single sample in a study of T-cell reconstitution after alpha-beta-depleted transplantation in children (dated by TCRdb to about 2016). The sample's treatment or condition label, in plain terms: allogeneic hematopoietic cell transplantation with graft depleted of TCRalphabeta T cells and CD19 B cells. Library preparation was by PCR. Sequencing was carried out with an Illumina HiSeq 2500. TCR libraries were prepared with molecular barcoding, using unique molecular identifiers to normalize TCRbeta repertoire quantification. TCRdb's own reprocessing of the public reads used fastp at Q25 and MiXCR and kept productive beta chains. Each entry is one CDR3 protein sequence, shown with its most common DNA and genes. The sample table lists hundreds of thousands of distinct CDR3 sequences, under 15% of them with a count of one. The top ten constitute roughly 2.3% of the sample.

Sample: PBMCs, mostly from graft donor cells, taken 360 days after TCRalphabeta/CD19-depleted stem cell transplant. These receptors were obtained from a male patient between 5 and 17 years old who had a stem cell transplant for acute myeloid leukemia, so the T cells may come from the graft donor.

The chain couples TRBV7-3 to TRBJ2-1; a possible D gene is TRBD2 (5 bases). The V gene lost 3 bases and the J gene lost 10 bases, with 16 bases spanning the gap. The CDR3 length is 14 residues. The germline V gene encodes CDR1 SGHTA and CDR2 FQGTGA. The CDR3 DNA is TGTGCCAGCAGCTTCATGGACTCCTCCGGGGAGCAGTTCTTC. This encodes CASSFMDSSGEQFF.

This chain links TRBV5-1 with TRBJ2-7; D is unresolved. Germline CDR1 and CDR2: SGHRS and YFSETQ. V was cut by 0 bases and J by 9 bases, with 19 bases left in between. The CDR3 spans 15 residues. The CDR3 reads CASSLGADRMGWQYF. The CDR3, as DNA: TGCGCCAGCAGCTTGGGGGCGGACCGTATGGGGTGGCAGTACTTC.

This clonotype was seen repeatedly, ten times or more. The gene calls are TRBV27 and TRBJ2-7; possible D gene TRBD1, 5 bases. The germline V gene encodes CDR1 MNHEY and CDR2 SMNVEV (reference sequence). CDR3 length: 14 residues. V gave up 8 bases and J gave up 5 bases, with 19 bases separating them. This CDR3 reads CASGPSGKNNEQYF. The CDR3 DNA follows: TGTGCCAGCGGACCGTCAGGGAAGAACAACGAGCAGTACTTC.